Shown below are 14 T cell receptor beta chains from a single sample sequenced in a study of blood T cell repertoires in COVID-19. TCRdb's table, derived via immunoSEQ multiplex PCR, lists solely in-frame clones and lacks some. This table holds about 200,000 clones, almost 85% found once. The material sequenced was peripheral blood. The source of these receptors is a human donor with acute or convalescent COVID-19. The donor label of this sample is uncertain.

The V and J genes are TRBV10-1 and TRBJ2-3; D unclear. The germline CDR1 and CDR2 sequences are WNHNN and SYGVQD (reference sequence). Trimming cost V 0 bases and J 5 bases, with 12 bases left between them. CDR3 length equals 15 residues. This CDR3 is CASSESDFLKDTQYF. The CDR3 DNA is TGCGCCAGCAGTGAGTCCGATTTTCTAAAAGATACGCAGTATTTT.

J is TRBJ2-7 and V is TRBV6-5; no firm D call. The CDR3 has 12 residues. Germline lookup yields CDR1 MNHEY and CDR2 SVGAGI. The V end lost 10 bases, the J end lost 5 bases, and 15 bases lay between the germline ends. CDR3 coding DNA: TGTGCCACCTATCGAGGCTTCGACGAGCAGTACTTC. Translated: CATYRGFDEQYF.

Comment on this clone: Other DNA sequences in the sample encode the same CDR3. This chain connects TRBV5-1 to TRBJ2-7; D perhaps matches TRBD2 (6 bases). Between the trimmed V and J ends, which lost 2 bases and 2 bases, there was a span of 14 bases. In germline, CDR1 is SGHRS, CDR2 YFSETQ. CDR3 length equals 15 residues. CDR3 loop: CASSLAGTGAYEQYF. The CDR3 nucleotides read TGCGCCAGCAGCTTAGCCGGGACTGGAGCCTACGAGCAGTACTTC. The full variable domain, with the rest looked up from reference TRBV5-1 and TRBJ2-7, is KAGVTQTPRYLIKTRGQQVTLSCSPISGHRSVSWYQQTPGQGLQFLFEYFSETQRNKGNFPGRFSGRQFSNSRSEMNVSTLELGDSALYLCASSLAGTGAYEQYFGPGTRLTVT.

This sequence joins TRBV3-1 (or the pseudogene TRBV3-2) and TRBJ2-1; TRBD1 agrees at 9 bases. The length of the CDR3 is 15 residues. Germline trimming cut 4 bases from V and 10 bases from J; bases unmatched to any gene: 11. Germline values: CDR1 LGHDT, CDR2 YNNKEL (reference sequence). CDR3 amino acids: CASSPQRGQGQEQFF. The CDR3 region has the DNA TGTGCCAGCAGCCCCCAGCGCGGACAGGGGCAAGAGCAGTTCTTC.

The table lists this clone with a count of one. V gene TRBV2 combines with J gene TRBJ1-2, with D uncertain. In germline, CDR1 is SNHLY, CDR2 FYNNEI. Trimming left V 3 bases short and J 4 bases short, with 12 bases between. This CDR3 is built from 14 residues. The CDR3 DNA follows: TGTGCCAGCAGTGACAGGACTCCAAGCTATGGCTACACCTTC. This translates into CASSDRTPSYGYTF. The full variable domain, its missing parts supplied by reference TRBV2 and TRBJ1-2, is EPEVTQTPSHQVTQMGQEVILRCVPISNHLYFYWYRQILGQKVEFLVSFYNNEISEKSEIFDDQFSVERPDGSNFTLKIRSTKLEDSAMYFCASSDRTPSYGYTFGSGTRLTVV.

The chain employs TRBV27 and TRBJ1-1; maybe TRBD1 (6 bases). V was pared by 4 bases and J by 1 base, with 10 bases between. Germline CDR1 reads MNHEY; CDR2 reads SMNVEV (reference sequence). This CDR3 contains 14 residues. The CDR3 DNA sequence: TGTGCCAGCAGTTCCGGGACACCGAACACTGAAGCTTTCTTT. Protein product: CASSSGTPNTEAFF.

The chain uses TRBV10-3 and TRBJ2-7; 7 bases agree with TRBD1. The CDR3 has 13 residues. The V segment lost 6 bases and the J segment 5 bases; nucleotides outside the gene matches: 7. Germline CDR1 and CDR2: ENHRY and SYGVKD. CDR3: CAIRRGQINEQYF. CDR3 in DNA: TGTGCCATCAGGAGGGGACAGATCAACGAGCAGTACTTC.

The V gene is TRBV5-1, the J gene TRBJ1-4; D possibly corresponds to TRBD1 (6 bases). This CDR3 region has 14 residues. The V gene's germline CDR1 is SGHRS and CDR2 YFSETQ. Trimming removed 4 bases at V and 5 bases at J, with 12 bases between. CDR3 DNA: TGCGCCAGCAGCGCAGGGGCGGTGAATGAAAAACTGTTTTTT. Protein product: CASSAGAVNEKLFF.

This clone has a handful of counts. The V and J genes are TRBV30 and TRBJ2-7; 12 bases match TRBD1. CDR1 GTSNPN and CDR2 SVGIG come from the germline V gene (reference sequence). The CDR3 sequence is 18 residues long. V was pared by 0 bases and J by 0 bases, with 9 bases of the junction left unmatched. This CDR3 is CAWSVTGTGGWSSYEQYF. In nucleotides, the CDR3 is TGTGCCTGGAGTGTAACCGGGACAGGGGGCTGGAGCTCCTACGAGCAGTACTTC.

The chain's CDR3 is CASRTPGGSTYEQYF. CDR3 DNA: TGTGCCAGCAGGACCCCGGGGGGAAGTACCTACGAGCAGTACTTC. The V gene is TRBV27, the J gene TRBJ2-7, with 7 bases identical to TRBD2. CDR1 MNHEY and CDR2 SMNVEV come from the germline V gene (reference sequence). V lost 6 bases, J lost 2 bases, and 10 bases stayed unmatched. The CDR3 loop spans 15 amino acids.

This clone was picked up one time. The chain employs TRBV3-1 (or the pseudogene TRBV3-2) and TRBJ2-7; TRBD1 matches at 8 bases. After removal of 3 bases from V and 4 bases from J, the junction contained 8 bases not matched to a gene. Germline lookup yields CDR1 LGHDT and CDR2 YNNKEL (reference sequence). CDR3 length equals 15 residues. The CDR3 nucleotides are TGTGCCAGCAGCCAGAATCCAGGGGGCAGGTACGAGCAGTACTTC. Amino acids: CASSQNPGGRYEQYF.

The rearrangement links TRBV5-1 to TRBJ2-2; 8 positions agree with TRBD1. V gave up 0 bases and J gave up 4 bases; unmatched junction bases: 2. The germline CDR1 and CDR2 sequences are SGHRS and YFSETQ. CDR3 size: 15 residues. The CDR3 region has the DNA TGCGCCAGCAGCTTGGCCGGGACAGGCACCGGGGAGCTGTTTTTT. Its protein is CASSLAGTGTGELFF.

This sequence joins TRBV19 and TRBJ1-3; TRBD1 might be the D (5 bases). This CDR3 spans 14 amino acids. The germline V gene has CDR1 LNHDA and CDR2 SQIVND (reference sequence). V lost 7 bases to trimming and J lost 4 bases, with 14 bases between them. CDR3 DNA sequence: TGTGCCAGTACCAAAGGGGCATCGGGAAACACCATATATTTT. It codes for CASTKGASGNTIYF.

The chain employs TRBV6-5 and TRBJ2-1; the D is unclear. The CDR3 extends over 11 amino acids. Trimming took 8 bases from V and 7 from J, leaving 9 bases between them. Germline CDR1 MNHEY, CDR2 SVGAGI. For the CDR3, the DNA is TGTGCCAGCGGTCATGCGAATGAGCAGTTCTTC. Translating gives CASGHANEQFF.